Listed here are 18 T cell receptor beta chains from one sample, sequenced in a study of early T cells in non-severe SARS-CoV-2 infection. TCRdb re-called the 5' RACE reads through MiXCR, storing one row per CDR3 protein. The table lists around 63,000 distinct CDR3 sequences, approximately 6.1% of them singletons, with around 3.4% in the top ten. This specimen consisted of whole blood, obtained at baseline. The receptor source for this set is an adult who was a healthcare worker with PCR-confirmed SARS-CoV-2 infection or an uninfected control (not recorded which).

The V call is TRBV5-4, the J call TRBJ2-7; 9 positions agree with TRBD2. CDR3 length: 14 amino acids. Germline V lookup: CDR1 SGHNT, CDR2 YYREEE (reference sequence). Trimming took 4 bases from V and 3 from J; bases not matched to a gene: 5. CDR3 in DNA: TGTGCCAGCAGCCCGGGACTAGCTCTCTACGAGCAGTACTTC. This encodes CASSPGLALYEQYF.

In this sample, this clonotype turned up many times. This rearrangement joins TRBV29-1 to TRBJ1-2; possibly TRBD1 for D (5 bases). Trimming took 2 bases from V and 14 from J, leaving 21 bases between them. The CDR3 consists of 13 residues. Germline assignment: CDR1 SQVTM and CDR2 ANQGSEA. CDR3 protein: CSVERTEALGETF. The DNA of the CDR3 is TGCAGCGTTGAAAGGACGGAGGCCCTAGGGGAAACCTTC.

This clonotype was counted many times. The rearrangement uses TRBV29-1 and TRBJ2-5, with 7 bases aligning to TRBD1. V shed 1 base and J 2 bases; nucleotides not matched to a gene: 7. The CDR3 is made up of 15 amino acids. The germline V gene encodes CDR1 SQVTM and CDR2 ANQGSEA. The CDR3 sequence is CSVEVYRGPQETQYF. DNA of the CDR3: TGCAGCGTTGAAGTTTACAGGGGCCCTCAAGAGACCCAGTACTTC.

At least ten counts were recorded for this clonotype. The chain couples TRBV19 to TRBJ1-5; D may be TRBD1 (6 bases). The CDR3 spans 17 residues. The V gene's germline CDR1 is LNHDA and CDR2 SQIVND (reference sequence). The V and J ends lost 0 bases and 4 bases respectively, with 16 bases between them. The CDR3, as DNA: TGTGCCAGTAGTATAGATAGTAGCGGACAGCTAAATCAGCCCCAGCATTTT. Translating it yields CASSIDSSGQLNQPQHF. Full variable domain (missing parts from reference TRBV19 and TRBJ1-5): DGGITQSPKYLFRKEGQNVTLSCEQNLNHDAMYWYRQDPGQGLRLIYYSQIVNDFQKGDIAEGYSVSREKKESFPLTVTSAQKNPTAFYLCASSIDSSGQLNQPQHFGDGTRLSIL.

For this clonotype: The CDR3 does not close with the conserved phenylalanine or tryptophan, likely indicating a read error. The V and J genes are TRBV20-1 and TRBJ1-4; no reliable D call. V lost 6 bases to trimming and J lost 7 bases, with 9 bases between them. The V gene's germline CDR1 is DFQATT and CDR2 SNEGSKA (reference sequence). The CDR3 covers 11 residues. The CDR3 region has the DNA TGCAGTGCCCATGAGGGTGAAAAACTGTTTTCT. It encodes CSAHEGEKLFS.

The CDR3 protein is CASSQEGGVNEKLFF. Here the CDR3 DNA reads TGCGCCAGCAGCCAAGAAGGGGGGGTTAATGAAAAACTGTTTTTT. The chain joins TRBV4-1 to TRBJ1-4, with D possibly TRBD1 on 6 matching bases. Trimming cost V 0 bases and J 4 bases, with 9 bases left between them. Germline V CDR1 and CDR2: MGHRA, YSYEKL. The length of the CDR3 is 15 residues.

This clonotype was detected ten times or more. The J gene is TRBJ2-5, the V gene TRBV6-5; D not certain. The germline CDR1 and CDR2 sequences are MNHEY and SVGAGI. The CDR3 runs 15 residues. Trimming took 7 bases from V and 4 from J, leaving 19 bases between them. The CDR3 loop is CASTLGRSTRETQYF. DNA for the CDR3: TGTGCCAGCACCCTCGGACGTTCGACGCGAGAGACCCAGTACTTC.

The J gene is TRBJ2-7, the V gene TRBV7-2; maybe TRBD2 (5 bases). V was shortened by 4 bases and J by 0 bases, with 13 bases between the two germline ends. Per the germline V gene, CDR1 is SGHTA and CDR2 is FQGNSA. This CDR3 is 15 amino acids long. This CDR3 is CASSYGLPSSYEQYF. CDR3 in DNA: TGTGCCAGCAGCTACGGACTTCCCAGCTCCTACGAGCAGTACTTC.

This clonotype was seen many times. This chain links TRBV7-2 with TRBJ2-7; no clear D gene. The V and J ends lost 5 bases and 3 bases respectively, with 11 bases between them. Per germline, CDR1 SGHTA and CDR2 FQGNSA. This CDR3 spans 13 amino acids. The CDR3 DNA reads TGTGCCAGCAGCCCGTTCGTAAGCTACGAGCAGTACTTC. The encoded protein is CASSPFVSYEQYF.

This clonotype has only a few counts. This chain links TRBV28 with TRBJ2-7; 7 bases match TRBD1. The CDR3 is made up of 16 amino acids. CDR1 and CDR2 (germline): MDHEN, SYDVKM. The J segment lost 0 bases and the V segment lost 2 bases, leaving 7 bases of the junction unmatched. CDR3 amino acids: CASSLGGRGYSYEQYF. CDR3 in DNA: TGTGCCAGCAGTTTAGGGGGCAGGGGGTACTCCTACGAGCAGTACTTC.

This clonotype occurred many times. This sequence joins TRBV11-3 and TRBJ1-5, with 10 bases identical to TRBD1. V was pared by 6 bases and J by 4 bases, with 12 bases of the junction left unmatched. Germline-derived CDR1 and CDR2 are SGHNT and YENEEA. The CDR3 spans 17 residues. The CDR3 is CASRYDRGPVRNQPQHF. CDR3 in DNA: TGTGCCAGCAGGTATGACAGGGGGCCCGTCCGGAATCAGCCCCAGCATTTT. Together with reference TRBV11-3 and TRBJ1-5, the CDR3 gives the full variable domain: EAGVVQSPRYKIIEKKQPVAFWCNPISGHNTLYWYLQNLGQGPELLIRYENEEAVDDSQLPKDRFSAERLKGVDSTLKIQPAELGDSAVYLCASRYDRGPVRNQPQHFGDGTRLSIL.

This clonotype was seen many times. The chain couples TRBV6-2 or TRBV6-3 to TRBJ2-1, with 7 bases fitting TRBD2. This CDR3 is 14 amino acids long. Germline lookup yields CDR1 MNHEY and CDR2 SVGEGT. The ends lost 7 bases at V and 6 bases at J; junction bases unmatched: 9. The CDR3 spells CASTGGVTSNEQFF. The CDR3 coding sequence is TGTGCCAGCACTGGGGGGGTAACCAGCAATGAGCAGTTCTTC.

A few counts support this clonotype. The chain is built from TRBV12-3 or TRBV12-4 and TRBJ1-2; perhaps TRBD1 as D (5 bases). CDR3 size: 13 residues. Trimming removed 4 bases at V and 0 bases at J, with 6 bases between. CDR3 loop: CASSYRSNYGYTF. The CDR3 nucleotides are TGTGCCAGCAGTTACAGGTCTAACTATGGCTACACCTTC.

V usage is TRBV7-9 and J usage is TRBJ1-1; no firm D call. Germline-derived CDR1 and CDR2 are SEHNR and FQNEAQ (reference sequence). V shed 4 bases and J shed 1 base, with 10 bases lying between them. The CDR3 runs 14 residues. This CDR3 is CASSSFSENTEAFF. Written as DNA, the CDR3 is TGTGCCAGCAGCTCGTTTTCAGAGAACACTGAAGCTTTCTTT. The variable domain in full, with the rest retrieved from reference TRBV7-9 and TRBJ1-1, is DTGVSQNPRHKITKRGQNVTFRCDPISEHNRLYWYRQTLGQGPEFLTYFQNEAQLEKSRLLSDRFSAERPKGSFSTLEIQRTEQGDSAMYLCASSSFSENTEAFFGQGTRLTVV.

This clonotype was seen ten or more times. The chain combines TRBV11-2 with TRBJ2-2; D gene ambiguous. Trimming shortened V by 6 bases and J by 4 bases, and 15 bases separated the two germline ends. The CDR3 extends over 15 amino acids. Germline V gene lookup returns CDR1 SGHAT and CDR2 FQNNGV. The CDR3 sequence: CASRRGDSGTGELFF. The CDR3 DNA sequence: TGTGCCAGCAGACGAGGTGATTCCGGCACCGGGGAGCTGTTTTTT.

This clonotype came up many times. The CDR3 DNA is TGTGCCAGCAGTTTAGAGGGAGGCGGCTGGGGCTACACCTTC. Translated: CASSLEGGGWGYTF. The rearrangement links TRBV12-3 or TRBV12-4 to TRBJ1-2; D call uncertain. Trimming took 1 base from V and 8 from J, leaving 14 bases between them. The CDR3 has 14 residues.

Many counts were recorded for this clonotype. This rearrangement joins TRBV27 to TRBJ1-1; the D is unclear. Between the trimmed V and J ends, which lost 3 bases and 6 bases, there was a span of 17 bases. The germline V gene encodes CDR1 MNHEY and CDR2 SMNVEV (reference sequence). There are 15 residues in the CDR3. CDR3 in DNA: TGTGCCAGCAGTTTCCTAGACCGAGCTGGGGCTGAAGCTTTCTTT. Amino acid sequence: CASSFLDRAGAEAFF.

Only a few counts were recorded for this clonotype. The chain carries TRBV5-1 and TRBJ1-6; D remains ambiguous. The CDR3 covers 17 residues. CDR1 SGHRS and CDR2 YFSETQ come from the germline V gene. Trimming took 3 bases from V and 5 from J, leaving 18 bases between them. CDR3 residues: CASSSSLRIEDNSPLHF. CDR3 DNA: TGCGCCAGCAGCTCCTCCTTACGGATCGAAGATAATTCACCCCTCCACTTT.